This T cell receptor beta chain was observed in a study of T cell responses to AZD1222 COVID-19 vaccine. Overall study results and limits: Mapped onto spike, vaccine-associated CD4 TCRs spanned it and were dominant at 160-218 and 743-854. Clonal diversity was possibly underestimated, and the donors were mostly white British, with more females. Of spike-specific TCRs, nearly half reportedly target regions left unmutated in variants.

Points on this clone: No antigen is known for it.

V lost 4 bases, J lost 3 bases, and 7 bases stayed unmatched. CDR1 and CDR2 (germline): KGHDR, SFDVKD. The CDR3 loop spans 16 amino acids. The protocol was immunoSEQ multiplex PCR, while the TCRdb copy is restricted to in-frame clones and leaves out a portion. The sample yields over 95,000 clones, around 89% seen once. The input for sequencing was peripheral blood, taken on day 0 of AZD1222 vaccination. This sequence originates from an adult in good health. The chain couples TRBV24-1 to TRBJ2-3; 9 positions match TRBD2. CDR3 region: CATSDPRGGLTDTQYF. DNA for the CDR3: TGTGCCACCAGTGACCCGCGGGGGGGCCTTACAGATACGCAGTATTTT.